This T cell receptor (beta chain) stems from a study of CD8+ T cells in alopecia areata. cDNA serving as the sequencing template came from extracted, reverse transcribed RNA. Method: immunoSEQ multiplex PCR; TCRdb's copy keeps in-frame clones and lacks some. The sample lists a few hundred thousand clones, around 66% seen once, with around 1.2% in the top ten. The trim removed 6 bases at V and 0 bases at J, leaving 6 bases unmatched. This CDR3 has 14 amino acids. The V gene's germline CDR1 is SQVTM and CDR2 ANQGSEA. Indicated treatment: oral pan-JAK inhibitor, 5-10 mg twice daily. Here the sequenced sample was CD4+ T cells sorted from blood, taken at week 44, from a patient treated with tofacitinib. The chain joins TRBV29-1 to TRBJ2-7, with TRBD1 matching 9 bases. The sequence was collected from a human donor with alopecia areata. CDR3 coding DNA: TGCAGCGTCGGGACAGGGCTAAACTCCTACGAGCAGTACTTC. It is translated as CSVGTGLNSYEQYF.